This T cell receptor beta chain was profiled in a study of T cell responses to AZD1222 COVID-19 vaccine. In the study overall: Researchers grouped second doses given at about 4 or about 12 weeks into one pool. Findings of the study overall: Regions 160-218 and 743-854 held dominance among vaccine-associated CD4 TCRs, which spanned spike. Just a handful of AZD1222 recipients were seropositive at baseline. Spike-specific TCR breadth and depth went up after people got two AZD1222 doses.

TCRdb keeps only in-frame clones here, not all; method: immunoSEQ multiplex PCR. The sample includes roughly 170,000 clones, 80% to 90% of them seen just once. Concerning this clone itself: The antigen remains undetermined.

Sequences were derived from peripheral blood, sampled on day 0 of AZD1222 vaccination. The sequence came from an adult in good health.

The CDR3 protein is CASSRRQGANYGYTF. The CDR3 region has the DNA TGTGCCAGCAGCCGCAGACAGGGAGCTAACTATGGCTACACCTTC. This chain joins TRBV14 and TRBJ1-2; TRBD1 matches 7 bases. The germline V gene encodes CDR1 SGHDN and CDR2 FVKESK. The V segment lost 4 bases and the J segment 0 bases; nucleotides outside the gene matches: 5. The CDR3 contains 15 residues.